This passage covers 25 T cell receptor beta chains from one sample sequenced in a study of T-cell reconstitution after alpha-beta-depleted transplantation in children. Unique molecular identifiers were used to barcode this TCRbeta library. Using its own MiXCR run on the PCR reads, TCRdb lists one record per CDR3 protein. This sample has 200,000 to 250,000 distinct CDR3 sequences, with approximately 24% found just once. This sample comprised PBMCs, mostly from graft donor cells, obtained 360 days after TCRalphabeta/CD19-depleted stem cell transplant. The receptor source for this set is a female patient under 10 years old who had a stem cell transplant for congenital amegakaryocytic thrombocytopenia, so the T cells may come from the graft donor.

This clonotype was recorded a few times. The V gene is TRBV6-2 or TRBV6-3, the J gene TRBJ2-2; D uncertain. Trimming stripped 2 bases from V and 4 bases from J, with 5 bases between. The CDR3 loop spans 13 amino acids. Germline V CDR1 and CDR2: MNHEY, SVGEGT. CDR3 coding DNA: TGTGCCAGCAGTTACGGAGTCACCGGGGAGCTGTTTTTT. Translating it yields CASSYGVTGELFF.

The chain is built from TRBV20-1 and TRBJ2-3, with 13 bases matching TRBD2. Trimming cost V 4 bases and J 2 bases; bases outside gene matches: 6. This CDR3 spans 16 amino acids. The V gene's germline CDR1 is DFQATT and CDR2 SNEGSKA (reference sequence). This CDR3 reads CSATGLAGALTDTQYF. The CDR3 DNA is TGCAGTGCTACTGGACTAGCGGGGGCCCTCACAGATACGCAGTATTTT.

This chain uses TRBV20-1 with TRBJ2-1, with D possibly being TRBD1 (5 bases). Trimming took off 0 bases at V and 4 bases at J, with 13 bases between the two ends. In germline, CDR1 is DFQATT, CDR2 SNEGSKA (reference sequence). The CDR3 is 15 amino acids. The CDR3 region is CSAREDKKPYNEQFF. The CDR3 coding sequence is TGCAGTGCTAGAGAGGACAAAAAACCATACAATGAGCAGTTCTTC.

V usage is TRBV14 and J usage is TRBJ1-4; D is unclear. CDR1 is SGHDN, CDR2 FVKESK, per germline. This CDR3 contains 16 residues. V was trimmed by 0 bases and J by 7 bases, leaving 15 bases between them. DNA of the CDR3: TGTGCCAGCAGCCAAGAGACGCGATTCAGTCCTGAAAAACTGTTTTTT. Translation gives CASSQETRFSPEKLFF.

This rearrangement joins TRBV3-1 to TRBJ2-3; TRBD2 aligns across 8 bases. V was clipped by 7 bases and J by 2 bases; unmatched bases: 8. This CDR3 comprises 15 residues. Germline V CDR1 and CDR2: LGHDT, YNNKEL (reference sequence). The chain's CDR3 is CASTEAGGVTDTQYF. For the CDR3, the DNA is TGTGCCAGCACCGAGGCGGGGGGCGTCACAGATACGCAGTATTTT.

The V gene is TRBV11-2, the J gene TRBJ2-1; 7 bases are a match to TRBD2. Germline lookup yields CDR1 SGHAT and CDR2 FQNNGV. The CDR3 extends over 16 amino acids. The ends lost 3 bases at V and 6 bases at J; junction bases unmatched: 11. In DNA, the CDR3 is TGTGCCAGCAGCTTCCAATCGGGGAGGGTCCTCAATGAGCAGTTCTTC. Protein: CASSFQSGRVLNEQFF.

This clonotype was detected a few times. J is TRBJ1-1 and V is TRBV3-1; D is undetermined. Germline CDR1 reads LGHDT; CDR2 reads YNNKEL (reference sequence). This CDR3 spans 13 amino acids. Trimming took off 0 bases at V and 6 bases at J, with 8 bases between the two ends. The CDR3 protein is CASSQDAAAEAFF. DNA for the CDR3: TGTGCCAGCAGCCAAGATGCGGCAGCTGAAGCTTTCTTT.

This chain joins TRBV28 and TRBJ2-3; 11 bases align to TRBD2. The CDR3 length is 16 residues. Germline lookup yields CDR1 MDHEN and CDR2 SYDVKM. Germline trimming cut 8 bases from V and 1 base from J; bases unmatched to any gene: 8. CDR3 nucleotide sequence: TGTGCCAGCGGATCCTTTAGCGGGGGGGGCACAGATACGCAGTATTTT. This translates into CASGSFSGGGTDTQYF.

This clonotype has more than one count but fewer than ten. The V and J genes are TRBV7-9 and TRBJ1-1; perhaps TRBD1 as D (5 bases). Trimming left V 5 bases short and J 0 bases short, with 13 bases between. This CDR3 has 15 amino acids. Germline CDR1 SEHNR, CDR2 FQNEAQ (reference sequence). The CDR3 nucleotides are TGTGCCAGCAGCCAGCGTGGGGGGATGAACACTGAAGCTTTCTTT. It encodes CASSQRGGMNTEAFF.

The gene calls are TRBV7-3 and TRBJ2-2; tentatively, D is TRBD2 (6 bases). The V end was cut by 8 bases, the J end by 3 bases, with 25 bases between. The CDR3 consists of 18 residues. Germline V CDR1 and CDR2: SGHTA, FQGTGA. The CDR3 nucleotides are TGTGCCAGCCCAGGGAGGCAGGGTGAGGGTCCTTACACCGGGGAGCTGTTTTTT. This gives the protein CASPGRQGEGPYTGELFF.

CDR3 in DNA: TGCAGTGCTAGAGATAGGACTAGCGGCAACACCGGGGAGCTGTTTTTT. Its protein is CSARDRTSGNTGELFF. The chain joins TRBV20-1 to TRBJ2-2; 10 nucleotides align to TRBD2. The CDR3 runs 16 residues. Trimming cost V 0 bases and J 2 bases; bases outside gene matches: 3. Germline V CDR1 and CDR2: DFQATT, SNEGSKA (reference sequence).

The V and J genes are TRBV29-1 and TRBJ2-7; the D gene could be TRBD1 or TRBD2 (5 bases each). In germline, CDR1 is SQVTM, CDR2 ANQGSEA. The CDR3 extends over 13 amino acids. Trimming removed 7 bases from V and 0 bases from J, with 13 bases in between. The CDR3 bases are TGCAGCGGTCGGGCAGGGAGCTCCTACGAGCAGTACTTC. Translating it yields CSGRAGSSYEQYF.

CDR3 DNA sequence: TGCGCCAGCAGCCACCCTGGGACAGCCCGTACGCAGTATTTT. This encodes CASSHPGTARTQYF. V usage is TRBV4-3 and J usage is TRBJ2-3, with TRBD1 matching over 7 bases. J was trimmed by 8 bases and V by 3 bases; bases with no gene match: 8. Germline V gives CDR1 LGHNA, CDR2 YSLEER. The CDR3 is 14 amino acids.

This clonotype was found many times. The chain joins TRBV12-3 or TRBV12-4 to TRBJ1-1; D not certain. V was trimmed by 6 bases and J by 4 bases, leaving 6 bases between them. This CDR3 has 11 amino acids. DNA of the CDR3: TGTGCCAGCAGCTCCCGCACTGAAGCTTTCTTT. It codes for CASSSRTEAFF.

This CDR3 reads CASRDGGREADTQYF. In DNA, the CDR3 is TGTGCCAGCAGGGACGGGGGCAGGGAGGCAGATACGCAGTATTTT. The chain carries TRBV7-9 and TRBJ2-3; D may be TRBD1 or TRBD2 (6 bases each). Germline V gene sequence: CDR1 SEHNR, CDR2 FQNEAQ (reference sequence). Trimming pared 6 bases from V and 4 bases from J, leaving 17 bases between. The CDR3 is 15 amino acids.

This CDR3 is CASSRNRGGLQETQYF. DNA of the CDR3: TGTGCCAGCAGCCGAAACAGGGGAGGTTTACAAGAGACCCAGTACTTC. The gene calls are TRBV7-2 and TRBJ2-5, with D maybe TRBD1 (7 bases). CDR1 and CDR2 from the germline V gene are SGHTA and FQGNSA. V lost 5 bases and J lost 2, with 18 bases in between. The CDR3 sequence is 16 residues long.

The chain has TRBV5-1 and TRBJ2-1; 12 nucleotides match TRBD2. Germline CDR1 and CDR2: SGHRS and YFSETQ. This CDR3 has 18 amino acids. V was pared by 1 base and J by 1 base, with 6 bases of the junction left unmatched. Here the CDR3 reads CASSLRLAGGRSYNEQFF. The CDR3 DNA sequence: TGCGCCAGCAGCTTGAGGCTAGCGGGAGGGCGTTCCTACAATGAGCAGTTCTTC.

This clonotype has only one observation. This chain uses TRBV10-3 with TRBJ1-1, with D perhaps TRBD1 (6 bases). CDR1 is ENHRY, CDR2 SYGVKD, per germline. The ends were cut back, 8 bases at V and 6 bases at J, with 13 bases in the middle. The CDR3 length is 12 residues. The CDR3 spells CAIGDGGPEAFF. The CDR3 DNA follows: TGTGCCATCGGGGATGGGGGGCCTGAAGCTTTCTTT.

The CDR3, as DNA: TGCAGTGAGGAGAGGGCCGGTTTTGGAGTAGATACGCAGTATTTT. Encoded protein: CSEERAGFGVDTQYF. J is TRBJ2-3 and V is TRBV20-1; possible D gene TRBD2, 5 bases. CDR3 size: 15 residues. Looked up from germline, CDR1 is DFQATT and CDR2 is SNEGSKA (reference sequence). The ends were cut back, 7 bases at V and 5 bases at J, with 22 bases in the middle.

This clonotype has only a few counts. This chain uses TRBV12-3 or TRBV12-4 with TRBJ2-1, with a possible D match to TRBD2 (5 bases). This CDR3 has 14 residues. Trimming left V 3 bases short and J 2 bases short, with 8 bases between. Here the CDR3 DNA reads TGTGCCAGCAGTTTTACGGGAACCTACAATGAGCAGTTCTTC. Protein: CASSFTGTYNEQFF.

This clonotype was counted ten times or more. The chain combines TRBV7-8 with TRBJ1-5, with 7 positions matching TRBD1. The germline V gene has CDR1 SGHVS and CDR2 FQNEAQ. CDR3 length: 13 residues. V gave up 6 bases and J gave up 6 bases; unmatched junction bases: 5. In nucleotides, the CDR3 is TGTGCCAGCAGTTGGACAGGAGCTCAGCCCCAGCATTTT. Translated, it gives CASSWTGAQPQHF.

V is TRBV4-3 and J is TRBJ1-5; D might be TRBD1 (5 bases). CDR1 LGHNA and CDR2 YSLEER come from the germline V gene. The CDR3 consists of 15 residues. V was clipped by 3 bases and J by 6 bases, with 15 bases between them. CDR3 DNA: TGCGCCAGCAGCCAGGGCCGGGTGGGGGGTCAGCCCCAGCATTTT. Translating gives CASSQGRVGGQPQHF.

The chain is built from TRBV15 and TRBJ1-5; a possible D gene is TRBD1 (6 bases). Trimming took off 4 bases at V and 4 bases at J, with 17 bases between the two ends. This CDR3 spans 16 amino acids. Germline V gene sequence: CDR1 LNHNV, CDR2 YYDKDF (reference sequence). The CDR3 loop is CATSKDLGTNNQPQHF. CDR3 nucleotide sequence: TGTGCCACCAGCAAAGATCTCGGGACAAATAATCAGCCCCAGCATTTT.

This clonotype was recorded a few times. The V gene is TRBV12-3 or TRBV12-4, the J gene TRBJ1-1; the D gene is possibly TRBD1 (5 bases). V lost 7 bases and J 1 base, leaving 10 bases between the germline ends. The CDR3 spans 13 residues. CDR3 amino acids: CASTPQGNTEAFF. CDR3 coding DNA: TGTGCCAGCACCCCTCAGGGGAACACTGAAGCTTTCTTT.

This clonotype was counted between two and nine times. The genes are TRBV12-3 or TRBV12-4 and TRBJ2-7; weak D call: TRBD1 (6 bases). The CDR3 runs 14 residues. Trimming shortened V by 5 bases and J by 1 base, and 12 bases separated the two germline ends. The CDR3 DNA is TGTGCCAGCAGTCTAAGACAGGTGTCCTACGAGCAGTACTTC. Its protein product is CASSLRQVSYEQYF.